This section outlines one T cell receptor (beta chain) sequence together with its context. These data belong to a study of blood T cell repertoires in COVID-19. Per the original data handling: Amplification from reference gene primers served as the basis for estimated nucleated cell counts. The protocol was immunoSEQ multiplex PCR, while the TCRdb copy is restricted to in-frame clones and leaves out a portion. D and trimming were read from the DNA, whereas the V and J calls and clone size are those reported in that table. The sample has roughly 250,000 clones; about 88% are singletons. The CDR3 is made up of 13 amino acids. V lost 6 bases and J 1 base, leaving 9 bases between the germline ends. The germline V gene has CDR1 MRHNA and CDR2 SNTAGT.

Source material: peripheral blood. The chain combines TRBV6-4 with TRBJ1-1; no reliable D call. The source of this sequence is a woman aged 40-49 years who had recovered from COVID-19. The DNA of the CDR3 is TGTGCCAGCAGCCTCGACTGGAACACTGAAGCTTTCTTT. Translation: CASSLDWNTEAFF.